This T cell receptor beta chain is drawn from a study of molecular identifiers for immune sequencing clone quantification. On the study more broadly: Split five ways in replicates, RNA from roughly 20,000 or 100,000 naive CD8 cells had four portions sequenced.

CDR3 length: 12 residues. Germline V gene data show CDR1 as SEHNR and CDR2 as FQNEAQ (reference sequence). V dropped 5 bases and J dropped 1 base, with 6 bases sitting between them. This clonotype showed up many times. Its antigen is not known. Naive CD8 T cells were sorted, and the gate applied was CD8+CD4-CCR7+CD45RA+. The study, taken as a whole, reports: Jurkat TCR RNA that was spiked in from one cell was reportedly detectable among one million naive cells.

TCRdb itself ran the PCR reads through MiXCR, one entry per CDR3 protein. The table has under 600,000 distinct CDR3 sequences, around a fifth seen once. Sequenced: naive CD8+ T cells from blood, with Jurkat cell RNA spiked in. Subset of the sample: FACS-sorted CD8+CD4-CCR7+CD45RA+ naive T cells. This receptor was taken from a human donor in good health. Some libraries in this study had Jurkat cell RNA spiked in. V and J are TRBV7-9 and TRBJ2-7; a possible D gene is TRBD2 (5 bases). CDR3 nucleotide sequence: TGTGCCAGCAGCCAGCGGTCCTACGAGCAGTACTTC. Translating it yields CASSQRSYEQYF.